Listed here is a single T cell receptor (beta chain). The junction and the germline gene differ at one end; a read error may be behind it. Per germline, CDR1 ENHRY and CDR2 SYGVKD. The CDR3 spans 15 residues. A primer in the constant region served to generate TCR beta cDNA from 500 ng of total RNA. Slightly modified ARM-PCR with three nested multiplex PCR rounds yielded TCR beta libraries. Primers for the first two PCR rounds were TRBV1-TRBV30 forward primers and a C-beta reverse primer (around 11 cycles per round). TCRdb reprocessed the multiplex PCR reads via MiXCR and lists one record per CDR3 protein. The data show about 180,000 distinct CDR3 sequences, less than 65% seen once. The sample is drawn from a study of tumor-infiltrating lymphocytes in primary liver carcinoma. For blood RNA, unsorted whole blood served as the source, and germline DNA was extracted too. The patients lived with chronic HBV infection and had not yet received any treatment.

This receptor was identified in a man in his forties with primary liver carcinoma and hepatitis B virus infection. Sequenced sample: peripheral blood. The V call is TRBV10-3, the J call TRBJ2-6; D may correspond to TRBD1 or TRBD2 (6 bases each). As DNA, the CDR3 is TGTGCCATCAGTGACTCGGGGGCTGGGGCCAACGTCCTGGCTTTC. Translating gives CAISDSGAGANVLAF.